Below, one T cell receptor (beta chain) is given with its context. What it binds is unknown. The data are from a study of CD8 T cells in ankylosing spondylitis. The study, taken as a whole, reports: As reported, disease-linked clones showed significant enrichment in matched ankylosing spondylitis synovial fluid. The study identified a TCR beta motif of several highly homologous variants that appeared characteristic of ankylosing spondylitis blood.

The CDR3 covers 13 residues. V was trimmed by 4 bases and J by 7 bases, leaving 13 bases between them. Germline values: CDR1 SQVTM, CDR2 ANQGSEA. TCRdb ran MiXCR on the 5' RACE reads and lists one entry per CDR3 protein. The sample contains roughly 300,000 distinct CDR3 sequences, 8% of which appear only once. The source of this sequence is a male donor with ankylosing spondylitis. The chain couples TRBV29-1 to TRBJ1-4, with D unclear. The sequenced sample was blood, either unsorted or a sorted T cell fraction (not recorded which). The CDR3 spells CSVVERPGEKLFF. The CDR3 DNA reads TGCAGCGTTGTTGAGCGGCCGGGTGAAAAACTGTTTTTT.